Listed below are T cell receptor beta chains from one sample, sequenced in a study of siplizumab effects on memory and regulatory T cells. Repertoires were generated with immunoSEQ multiplex PCR, while TCRdb's copy carries only in-frame clones and drops some. The table records tens of thousands of clones, about 94% of them present only once. The sample was non-Treg CD4+ T cells sorted from blood. These receptors came from a human donor in good health. CDR3s include the opening cysteine and the closing phenylalanine or tryptophan. The D gene is left open where the match is weak. Size is stated for part of the rows, as once, few or many counts, or as a class when the clone is expanded.

V gene,D gene,clone size,J gene,CDR3 protein,CDR3 DNA
TRBV15,.,.,TRBJ2-1,CATSRDRGGEQFF,TGTGCCACCAGCAGAGACAGGGGTGGGGAGCAGTTCTTC
TRBV7-2,.,.,TRBJ1-1,CASSLEGNTEAFF,TGTGCCAGCAGCTTAGAGGGAAACACTGAAGCTTTCTTT
TRBV6-1,.,.,TRBJ1-5,CASSATDGQPQHF,TGTGCCAGCAGTGCTACGGACGGTCAGCCCCAGCATTTT
TRBV7-9,.,.,TRBJ2-2,CASREDQNTGELFF,TGTGCCAGCAGGGAAGATCAAAACACCGGGGAGCTGTTTTTT
TRBV30,TRBD2,.,TRBJ2-1,CAWSVRSGRLDEQFF,TGTGCCTGGAGTGTACGCAGCGGGAGGTTAGATGAGCAGTTCTTC
TRBV4-3,.,.,TRBJ1-2,CASSPQGMDYGYTF,TGCGCCAGCAGCCCCCAGGGGATGGACTATGGCTACACCTTC
TRBV6-5,.,.,TRBJ2-7,CASRDGYEQYF,TGTGCCAGCAGGGACGGGTACGAGCAGTACTTC
TRBV11-2,.,.,TRBJ1-6,CASSSRVTGTYNSPLHF,TGTGCCAGCAGCTCCAGGGTAACAGGAACCTATAATTCACCCCTCCACTTT
TRBV2,.,.,TRBJ2-7,CASRTEPYEQYF,TGTGCCAGCCGGACGGAGCCCTACGAGCAGTACTTC
TRBV7-9,TRBD1,.,TRBJ2-3,CASSSSGDRATDTQYF,TGTGCCAGCAGCTCATCAGGGGACAGGGCCACAGATACGCAGTATTTT
TRBV19,.,.,TRBJ1-2,CASSIGNNYGYTF,TGTGCCAGTAGTATTGGTAATAACTATGGCTACACCTTC
TRBV7-8,.,.,TRBJ1-1,CASSRDTEAFF,TGTGCCAGCAGCAGGGACACTGAAGCTTTCTTT
TRBV5-5,TRBD1,few,TRBJ1-6,CASTPLGQGNSPLHF,TGTGCCAGCACCCCTTTGGGACAGGGGAATTCACCCCTCCACTTT
TRBV28,.,.,TRBJ2-5,CASSLLGSGQETQYF,TGTGCCAGCAGTTTACTTGGTAGCGGTCAAGAGACCCAGTACTTC
TRBV5-4,.,.,TRBJ2-5,CASSSRDTQETQYF,TGTGCCAGCAGCTCCCGGGACACCCAAGAGACCCAGTACTTC
TRBV30,.,.,TRBJ1-4,CAWTDGGIRKLFF,TGTGCCTGGACCGACGGGGGAATTCGAAAACTGTTTTTT
TRBV13,.,.,TRBJ2-7,CASSIRTGTVNEQYF,TGTGCCAGCAGCATTCGCACGGGGACCGTGAACGAGCAGTACTTC
TRBV10-3,.,.,TRBJ2-7,CAISDALTYEQYF,TGTGCCATCAGTGATGCCCTTACCTACGAGCAGTACTTC
TRBV11-1,.,.,TRBJ1-1,CASTGDTEAFF,TGTGCCAGCACGGGGGACACTGAAGCTTTCTTT
TRBV5-4,.,.,TRBJ2-6,CASRGTSGANVLTF,TGTGCCAGCCGCGGGACATCTGGGGCCAACGTCCTGACTTTC
TRBV5-1,TRBD1,.,TRBJ2-5,CASSWGQGAVETQYF,TGCGCCAGCAGCTGGGGACAGGGGGCCGTGGAGACCCAGTACTTC
TRBV5-8,.,.,TRBJ2-3,CASSKGGGTDTQYF,TGTGCCAGCAGCAAGGGGGGAGGCACAGATACGCAGTATTTT
TRBV11-2,.,.,TRBJ1-2,CASSPLQGTPDNYGYTF,TGTGCCAGCAGCCCTCTCCAAGGAACACCCGATAACTATGGCTACACCTTC
TRBV4-1,.,.,TRBJ1-1,CASSQVEQATEAFF,TGCGCCAGCAGCCAAGTTGAACAGGCGACTGAAGCTTTCTTT
TRBV12-5,TRBD1,.,TRBJ2-3,CASGRGQEFTDTQYF,TGTGCTAGTGGCAGAGGACAGGAGTTCACAGATACGCAGTATTTT
TRBV30,.,few,TRBJ1-1,CAWSPGLNTEAFF,TGTGCCTGGAGTCCCGGTTTGAACACTGAAGCTTTCTTT
TRBV11-3,.,.,TRBJ2-2,CASSHRDLTNTGELFF,TGTGCCAGCAGCCACCGGGACCTCACGAACACCGGGGAGCTGTTTTTT
TRBV7-2,TRBD2,.,TRBJ2-4,CASSPGPGRDIQYF,TGTGCCAGCAGCCCCGGTCCAGGGAGGGACATTCAGTACTTC
TRBV6-5,TRBD1,once,TRBJ1-4,CASSYPTGVDEKLFF,TGTGCCAGCAGTTACCCTACAGGGGTCGATGAAAAACTGTTTTTT
TRBV7-2,.,.,TRBJ2-2,CASSLGDLRAGELFF,TGTGCCAGCAGCTTAGGGGACTTGCGCGCCGGGGAGCTGTTTTTT
TRBV7-2,.,.,TRBJ2-7,CASSLLPLTRRVAYEQYF,TGTGCCAGCAGCTTGTTACCCCTGACTAGGAGGGTCGCCTACGAGCAGTACTTC
TRBV30,TRBD2,.,TRBJ2-5,CAWSILAGLAGVETQYF,TGTGCCTGGAGTATTCTTGCGGGACTAGCGGGAGTAGAGACCCAGTACTTC
TRBV6-1,.,.,TRBJ2-7,CASSEARGRQYF,TGTGCCAGCAGTGAAGCTCGGGGGCGGCAGTACTTC
TRBV18,.,.,TRBJ1-2,CASSPSYGGKLKVDGYTF,TGTGCCAGCTCACCGAGCTATGGGGGCAAATTAAAGGTGGATGGCTACACCTTC
TRBV5-1,TRBD2,.,TRBJ2-1,CASSTGTSGSYNEQFF,TGCGCCAGCAGCACCGGGACTAGCGGGAGCTACAATGAGCAGTTCTTC
TRBV19,.,.,TRBJ1-5,CASGGNQPQHF,TGTGCCAGTGGGGGAAACCAGCCCCAGCATTTT
TRBV18,.,.,TRBJ1-1,CASSVRWTEAFF,TGTGCCAGCTCAGTCCGATGGACTGAAGCTTTCTTT
TRBV7-2,TRBD2,.,TRBJ2-5,CASSRAGGPETQYF,TGTGCCAGCAGCCGAGCGGGAGGGCCGGAGACCCAGTACTTC
TRBV12-2,.,.,TRBJ2-5,CASRLGAQDQETQYF,TGTGCAAGTCGCTTGGGGGCACAGGATCAAGAGACCCAGTACTTC
TRBV25-1,TRBD1,.,TRBJ1-3,CASSRTGGNTIYF,TGTGCCAGCAGCCGGACAGGGGGAAACACCATATATTTT
TRBV5-1,TRBD2,.,TRBJ2-2,CASSLIAGTGELFF,TGCGCCAGCAGCTTAATAGCGGGGACCGGGGAGCTGTTTTTT
TRBV7-8,.,.,TRBJ2-7,CASSRTRNYEQYF,TGTGCCAGCAGCCGGACACGGAACTACGAGCAGTACTTC
TRBV19,TRBD1,once,TRBJ2-7,CASRPTGGYEQYF,TGTGCCAGTAGGCCGACAGGGGGCTACGAGCAGTACTTC
TRBV7-2,.,.,TRBJ2-7,CASSLGGATPLEQYF,TGTGCCAGCAGCTTAGGCGGAGCAACCCCCCTCGAGCAGTACTTC